This is a list of T cell receptor beta chains from one sample in a study of shared clonotypes between healthy human individuals. Method: immunoSEQ multiplex PCR; TCRdb's copy keeps in-frame clones and lacks some. The table shows approximately 500,000 clones, with around 73% occurring only once. The specimen was PBMCs. These receptors all come from a woman aged 40 to 50 in good health. Some clones in this sample may be carry-over from other donors' samples. Both conserved end residues are part of each CDR3.

TRBV5-6,CASRMSLGPTHEQYF
TRBV30,CAWTEGSPWGTDTQYF
TRBV5-1,CASSQGDTTGETQYF
TRBV5-6,CASSTGLGQETQYF
TRBV27,CASSSGGRLAGVIDEQYF
TRBV27,CASSSRQGQVYEQYF
TRBV10-1,CASSRQGTNTGELFF
TRBV7-8,CASSSIAGGWADTQYF
TRBV11-3,CASSLGASGSLLEQYF
TRBV7-2,CASSLAARTYNEQFF
TRBV2,CASSATSGRGEQYF
TRBV29-1,CASMGVRGEQYF
TRBV28,CASSFRLHEQYF
TRBV9,CASSVAGSDTQYF
TRBV19,CASSIDPGHSYEQYF
TRBV9,CASSVGTTTDTQYF
TRBV18,CASSPKRTSGSFYNEQFF
TRBV30,CAWSVRMGQGNYEQYF
TRBV7-3,CASSLLRGAYNEQFF
TRBV25-1,CASSEFVGGSTDTQYF
TRBV7-3,CASSLPGQRGGYTF
TRBV15,CATSRDRGMSGNTIYF
TRBV6-5,CASSYSEQGQETQYF
TRBV7-2,CASSLVGPTNEKLFF
TRBV5-1,CASSLVTSGTRGETQYF
TRBV5-1,CASSLAGTFYNSPLHF
TRBV7-2,CASSLERLTSGNNEQFF
TRBV7-6,CASGLSGQYDTDTQYF
TRBV19,CASSIHRGGPGGELFF
TRBV11-2,CASSLVRGQGKNIQYF